The sequence of this TCR beta chain was determined in a study of cytomegalovirus exposure and HLA in healthy donors. Study-level information: Early released data had about 80 million unique TCRs, all coming from HLA-typed donors.

The PCR contained 60 Vbeta and 13 Jbeta primers. Libraries were prepared by immunoSEQ multiplex PCR; TCRdb keeps only in-frame clonotypes and omits some of them. The sample has over 130,000 clones, about 79% seen once; the top ten hold around 2.4%. This cohort consisted of healthy bone marrow donors. Germline assignment: CDR1 SGHNT and CDR2 YYREEE (reference sequence). This CDR3 spans 15 amino acids. Trimming cost V 4 bases and J 0 bases, with 13 bases left between them. The chain combines TRBV5-4 with TRBJ1-1; D ambiguous. This TCR derives from a male donor in good health and CMV-seronegative. Material for sequencing was PBMCs. The CDR3: CASSQQTRLNTEAFF. In nucleotides, the CDR3 is TGTGCCAGCAGCCAACAAACCCGATTGAACACTGAAGCTTTCTTT.